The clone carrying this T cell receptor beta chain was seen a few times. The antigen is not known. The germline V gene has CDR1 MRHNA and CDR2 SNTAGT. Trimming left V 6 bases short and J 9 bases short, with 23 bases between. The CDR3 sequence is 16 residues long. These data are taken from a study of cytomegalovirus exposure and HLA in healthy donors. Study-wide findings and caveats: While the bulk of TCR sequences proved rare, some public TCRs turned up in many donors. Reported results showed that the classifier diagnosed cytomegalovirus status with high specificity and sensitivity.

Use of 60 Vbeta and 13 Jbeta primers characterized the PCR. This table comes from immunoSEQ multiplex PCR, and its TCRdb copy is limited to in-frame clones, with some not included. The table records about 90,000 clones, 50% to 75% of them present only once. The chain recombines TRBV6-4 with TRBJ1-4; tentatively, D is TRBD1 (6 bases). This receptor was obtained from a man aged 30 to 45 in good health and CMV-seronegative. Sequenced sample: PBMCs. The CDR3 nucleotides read TGTGCCAGCAGAGGTCAGGGGATAGCAGTTGTTAAAAAACTGTTTTTT. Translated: CASRGQGIAVVKKLFF.